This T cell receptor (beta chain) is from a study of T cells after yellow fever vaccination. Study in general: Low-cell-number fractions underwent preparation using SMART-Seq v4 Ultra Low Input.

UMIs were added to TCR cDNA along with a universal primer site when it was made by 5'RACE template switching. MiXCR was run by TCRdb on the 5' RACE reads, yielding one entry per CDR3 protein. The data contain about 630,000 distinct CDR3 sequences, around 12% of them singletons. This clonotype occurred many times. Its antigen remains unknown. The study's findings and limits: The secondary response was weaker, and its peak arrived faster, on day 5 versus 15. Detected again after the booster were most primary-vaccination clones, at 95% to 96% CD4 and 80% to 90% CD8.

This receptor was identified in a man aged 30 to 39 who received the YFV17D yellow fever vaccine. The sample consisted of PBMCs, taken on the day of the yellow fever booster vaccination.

Written as DNA, the CDR3 is TGCGCCAGCAGCTCCGGCGGTGGGGATGAAAAACTGTTTTTT. It encodes CASSSGGGDEKLFF. The chain has TRBV5-1 and TRBJ1-4; the D is unclear. The CDR3 sequence is 14 residues long. V was clipped by 3 bases and J by 6 bases, with 12 bases between them. From germline, CDR1 is SGHRS and CDR2 YFSETQ.